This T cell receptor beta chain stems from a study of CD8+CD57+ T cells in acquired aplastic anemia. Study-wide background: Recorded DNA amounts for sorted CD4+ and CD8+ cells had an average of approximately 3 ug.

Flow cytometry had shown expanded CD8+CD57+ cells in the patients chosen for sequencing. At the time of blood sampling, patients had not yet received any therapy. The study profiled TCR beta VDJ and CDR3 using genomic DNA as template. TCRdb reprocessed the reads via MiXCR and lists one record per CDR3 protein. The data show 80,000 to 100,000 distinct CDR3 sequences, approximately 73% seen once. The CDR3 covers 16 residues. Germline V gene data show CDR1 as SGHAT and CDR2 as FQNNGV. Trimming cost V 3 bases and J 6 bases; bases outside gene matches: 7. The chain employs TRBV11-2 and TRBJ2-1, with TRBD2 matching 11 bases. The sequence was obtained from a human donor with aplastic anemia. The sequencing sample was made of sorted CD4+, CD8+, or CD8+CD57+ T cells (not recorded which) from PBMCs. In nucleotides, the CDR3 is TGTGCCAGCAGCTTCCAGCTAGCGGGGGGCCCCAATGAGCAGTTCTTC. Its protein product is CASSFQLAGGPNEQFF.